In its sample, the clone carrying this T cell receptor beta chain was seen many times. As yet, its antigen is unknown. V lost 6 bases, J lost 5 bases, and 20 bases lay in between. Germline V gene lookup returns CDR1 SGHDT and CDR2 YYEEEE. This CDR3 comprises 15 residues. This sample was included in a study of CD8 T cells in ankylosing spondylitis. Study-wide results and caveats: Roughly 8 highly homologous variants made up a TCR beta motif, and this motif appeared characteristic of ankylosing spondylitis blood. According to the report, clones linked to the disease were significantly enriched in matched synovial fluid samples taken from ankylosing spondylitis patients.

TCRdb reprocessed the 5' RACE reads with MiXCR, giving one entry per CDR3 protein. The sample has more than 500,000 distinct CDR3 sequences, about 5.4% seen once; the top ten hold approximately 3.5%. This chain uses TRBV5-6 with TRBJ1-1, with TRBD1 as a possible D gene (5 bases). The sequenced material came from blood, either unsorted or a sorted T cell fraction (not recorded which). The source of this sequence is a male donor with ankylosing spondylitis. CDR3 DNA: TGTGCCAGCAACCTCACCCCCACAGGAGGAACTGAAGCTTTCTTT. Its protein product is CASNLTPTGGTEAFF.